These 18 T cell receptor beta chains came from one sample sequenced in a study of shared clonotypes between healthy human individuals. Sequenced by immunoSEQ multiplex PCR; TCRdb stores in-frame clones only, minus some. Altogether 2.3 million or so clones are present, 90% to 95% being singletons, with the ten largest covering under 0.45%. The sequencing input was naive CD4+ T cells from PBMCs. Subset denoted: CD45RA+ positively selected. All receptors come from a young man in good health. Some clones in this sample may be carry-over from other donors' samples.

This clone was found a few times. The chain employs TRBV7-2 and TRBJ2-2; D uncertain. Trimming took 2 bases from V and 5 from J, leaving 12 bases between them. The germline CDR1 and CDR2 sequences are SGHTA and FQGNSA. This CDR3 region has 15 residues. CDR3 nucleotides: TGTGCCAGCAGCTTACCGTTAACCCTAACCGGGGAGCTGTTTTTT. Amino acids: CASSLPLTLTGELFF.

The chain uses TRBV5-1 and TRBJ1-1; TRBD1 aligns across 7 bases. The V and J ends lost 3 bases and 2 bases, in that order; junction bases with no gene match: 7. Germline V gives CDR1 SGHRS, CDR2 YFSETQ. The length of the CDR3 is 15 residues. The CDR3 nucleotides read TGCGCCAGCAGCTCCACCGGGACAGCTAACACTGAAGCTTTCTTT. It translates to CASSSTGTANTEAFF.

The V call is TRBV5-1, the J call TRBJ2-1; 9 nucleotides match TRBD1. The CDR3 loop spans 14 amino acids. V shed 5 bases and J 7 bases; nucleotides not matched to a gene: 7. Germline V CDR1 and CDR2: SGHRS, YFSETQ. The CDR3 spells CASREGTGLNEQFF. The CDR3 nucleotides read TGCGCCAGCAGGGAGGGGACAGGGTTGAATGAGCAGTTCTTC.

The chain links TRBV6-5 to TRBJ1-5, with a tentative D call TRBD1 (6 bases). This CDR3 contains 15 residues. CDR1 is MNHEY and CDR2 is SVGAGI in the germline V gene. V lost 6 bases, J lost 7 bases, and 19 bases lay in between. CDR3 in amino acids: CASSSFGDNNQPQHF. The CDR3 DNA is TGTGCCAGCAGCTCATTTGGGGACAACAACCAGCCCCAGCATTTT.

The V and J genes are TRBV29-1 and TRBJ1-1, with D tentatively TRBD1 (5 bases). Germline lookup yields CDR1 SQVTM and CDR2 ANQGSEA. This CDR3 comprises 13 residues. The CDR3 protein is CTCTGAGRAEAFF. The CDR3 DNA sequence: TGCACCTGTACGGGCGCAGGGAGAGCTGAAGCTTTCTTT.

A few counts support this clone. Other DNA sequences from this sample encode an identical CDR3 as well. The rearrangement links TRBV7-9 to TRBJ1-1; unclear D gene. The CDR3 runs 12 residues. Germline V gives CDR1 SEHNR, CDR2 FQNEAQ (reference sequence). The germline V and J ends were trimmed by 1 base and 3 bases, with 3 bases remaining between them. The CDR3 sequence: CASSLVDTEAFF. The CDR3 DNA sequence: TGTGCCAGCAGCTTAGTCGACACTGAAGCTTTCTTT.

With respect to this clone: This CDR3 is also generated by other DNA sequences in the sample. The chain is built from TRBV28 and TRBJ1-3; D uncertain. Germline V gives CDR1 MDHEN, CDR2 SYDVKM. Trimming pared 6 bases from V and 3 bases from J, leaving 6 bases between. This CDR3 has 12 residues. This chain's CDR3 is CASSLSGNTIYF. In DNA form, the CDR3 reads TGTGCCAGCAGCCTAAGTGGAAACACCATATATTTT. Full variable domain (rest looked up from reference TRBV28 and TRBJ1-3): DVKVTQSSRYLVKRTGEKVFLECVQDMDHENMFWYRQDPGLGLRLIYFSYDVKMKEKGDIPEGYSVSREKKERFSLILESASTNQTSMYLCASSLSGNTIYFGEGSWLTVV.

This chain joins TRBV28 and TRBJ2-3, with 9 nucleotides matching TRBD2. The CDR3 spans 15 residues. CDR1 is MDHEN and CDR2 is SYDVKM in the germline V gene. V gave up 6 bases and J gave up 2 bases; unmatched junction bases: 6. The CDR3 bases are TGTGCCAGCAGCTCCCGGACTAGCGACACAGATACGCAGTATTTT. Its translation: CASSSRTSDTDTQYF.

The chain has TRBV27 and TRBJ2-5; possible D gene TRBD2, 6 bases. V lost 6 bases, J lost 5 bases, and 16 bases lay in between. This CDR3 has 14 residues. The V gene's germline CDR1 is MNHEY and CDR2 SMNVEV (reference sequence). CDR3 region: CASRLTGGSETQYF. CDR3 bases: TGTGCCAGCAGATTAACCGGGGGATCGGAGACCCAGTACTTC.

The chain employs TRBV27 and TRBJ2-7; either TRBD1 or TRBD2 may supply D (6 bases each). The germline V and J ends were trimmed by 4 bases and 3 bases, with 13 bases remaining between them. CDR1 and CDR2 from the germline V gene are MNHEY and SMNVEV (reference sequence). The CDR3 runs 14 residues. The CDR3 spells CASSSGGGYYEQYF. In DNA, the CDR3 is TGTGCCAGCAGTTCCGGGGGCGGGTACTACGAGCAGTACTTC.

About this clone itself: Different DNA sequences within this sample yield the same CDR3. The V and J genes are TRBV28 and TRBJ1-1; D gene unclear. From germline, CDR1 is MDHEN and CDR2 SYDVKM. This CDR3 is built from 13 residues. Trimming shortened V by 5 bases and J by 1 base, and 8 bases separated the two germline ends. In nucleotides, the CDR3 is TGTGCCAGCAGTAGTACAGCGAACACTGAAGCTTTCTTT. This encodes CASSSTANTEAFF.

V usage is TRBV29-1 and J usage is TRBJ2-1; 10 bases agree with TRBD2. With 5 bases clipped from V and 9 bases from J, the junction kept 4 bases outside the gene matches. The germline CDR1 and CDR2 sequences are SQVTM and ANQGSEA. The CDR3 length is 12 residues. DNA for the CDR3: TGCAGCGTTCGACTAGCGGGTAGTGAGCAGTTCTTC. Protein product: CSVRLAGSEQFF.

In its sample, this clone was seen a few times. This specimen includes other DNA sequences encoding the same CDR3. The CDR3 DNA sequence: TGTGCCAGCAGCTTGGAGAACACTGAAGCTTTCTTT. This codes for CASSLENTEAFF. The chain links TRBV2 to TRBJ1-1, with D uncertain. V shed 6 bases and J shed 1 base, with 6 bases lying between them. CDR1 and CDR2 from the germline V gene are SNHLY and FYNNEI. The CDR3 extends over 12 amino acids.

The gene calls are TRBV10-1 and TRBJ2-7; 9 bases agree with TRBD2. The CDR3 is made up of 15 amino acids. Per germline, CDR1 WNHNN and CDR2 SYGVQD (reference sequence). V was clipped by 8 bases and J by 5 bases; unmatched bases: 13. This chain's CDR3 is CASSMRREGRNEQYF. CDR3 nucleotide sequence: TGCGCCAGCTCCATGAGGCGGGAGGGTCGGAACGAGCAGTACTTC.

V and J are TRBV7-2 and TRBJ2-7; 15 nucleotides line up with TRBD2. Germline CDR1 reads SGHTA; CDR2 reads FQGNSA. V lost 5 bases and J lost 2; bases outside the gene matches: 4. The CDR3 is 16 amino acids. CDR3 residues: CASSGGLAGGPYEQYF. The CDR3 DNA reads as TGTGCCAGCAGCGGGGGACTAGCGGGAGGCCCCTACGAGCAGTACTTC.

This chain links TRBV19 with TRBJ1-5, with D possibly being TRBD1 (5 bases). The ends were cut back, 9 bases at V and 4 bases at J, with 13 bases in the middle. The CDR3 is made up of 13 amino acids. Per the germline V gene, CDR1 is LNHDA and CDR2 is SQIVND (reference sequence). The CDR3 here is CASHFGGNQPQHF. The CDR3 DNA sequence: TGTGCCAGCCACTTTGGGGGGAATCAGCCCCAGCATTTT. Complete variable domain (other parts from reference TRBV19 and TRBJ1-5): DGGITQSPKYLFRKEGQNVTLSCEQNLNHDAMYWYRQDPGQGLRLIYYSQIVNDFQKGDIAEGYSVSREKKESFPLTVTSAQKNPTAFYLCASHFGGNQPQHFGDGTRLSIL.

Written as DNA, the CDR3 is TGCAGCGTTGAGGCCCTTACCGGGACTAGCGAGATCACAGATACGCAGTATTTT. Residues: CSVEALTGTSEITDTQYF. This chain uses TRBV29-1 with TRBJ2-3; 10 bases map to TRBD2. CDR3 length: 18 residues. Germline V CDR1 and CDR2: SQVTM, ANQGSEA. The V segment lost 3 bases and the J segment 2 bases; nucleotides outside the gene matches: 14.

This rearrangement joins TRBV7-3 to TRBJ2-6; D ambiguous. The CDR3 is 15 residues long. Per the germline V gene, CDR1 is SGHTA and CDR2 is FQGTGA. V was trimmed by 4 bases and J by 0 bases, leaving 7 bases between them. CDR3 DNA: TGTGCCAGCAGCTCCACAGCCTCTGGGGCCAACGTCCTGACTTTC. Amino acids: CASSSTASGANVLTF.